This T cell receptor (beta chain) was recorded in a study of T-cell memory formation after mild COVID-19 (TCRdb year 2021). Study-wide context: Most TCR sequence clusters were specific to one of the two donors. In a couple of donors, T-cell clones that expanded and contracted after mild COVID-19 were tracked by sequencing TCRalpha and TCRbeta repertoires over time. The cohort comprised two young, previously healthy adult volunteers, one female and one male. Findings and caveats that apply to the study as a whole: Whether the second-wave clones peaking on day 37 were SARS-CoV-2 specific was not confirmed. The study included only a couple of mild cases, and larger cohorts that include severe cases with pre-infection samples were judged to be necessary. Some responding clones were detected in pre-infection memory, suggesting pre-existing cross-reactive memory T cells joined the SARS-CoV-2 response. Contracting CD4+ clones were found mainly in CM and EM memory subsets, while CD8+ clones were enriched in EMRA. Clones that contracted from day 15 to 85 showed balanced CD4/CD8 phenotypes, whereas a second wave of clones that expanded from day 15 to 37 leaned towards CD4+.

Cut back by 0 bases and 12 bases, the V and J ends lie 11 bases apart. Based on the germline V gene, the CDR1 and CDR2 sequences are SQVTM and ANQGSEA. Reading from cysteine to phenylalanine, the CDR3 counts 12 amino acids. Only CDR3 DNA is held: 36 bases, read in frame from base 1. A few counts support this clonotype. Its antigen is unknown. Base qualities are not recorded, but no much larger clone differs from it by a single base. The reads were generated on an Illumina NovaSeq 6000. cDNA libraries for TCRalpha and TCRbeta were prepared by 5'RACE using constant-segment primers, with sample barcodes and unique molecular identifiers added. RNA was extracted from every sample with Trizol reagent. Libraries were amplified in two PCR steps, with a second sample barcode and Illumina TruSeq adapters added in the second step. Sequencing of libraries was performed on an Illumina NovaSeq with 2 x 150 bp paired-end reads. Under the source paper's analysis protocol: With migec v1.2.7, reads were demultiplexed and then collapsed into UMI-guided consensus sequences. With mixcr v2.1.11, UMI consensuses were aligned to TRA and TRB V and J templates and assembled into clonotypes. Expanded or contracted clonotypes were those called significant by both edgeR and NoisET, with noise models trained on biological replicates. For edgeR calls, the cutoffs were a false discovery rate-adjusted p below 0.01 and a log2 fold-change threshold of 1. As an exploratory analysis of dynamics, max-normalized trajectories of the 1000 most abundant clonotypes were examined by PCA with hierarchical clustering. Separately sequenced CD4+ and CD8+ repertoires were used to assign a CD4 or CD8 phenotype to each responding clone. The public reads were reprocessed in TCRdb via fastp at Q25 and MiXCR, keeping in-frame beta chains. Rows merge per CDR3 protein into single entries with the most common DNA and genes. The V and J calls follow TCRdb's processing rather than the paper's. The table for this sample lists hundreds of thousands of distinct CDR3 sequences; around 27% of them were counted only once. Jointly, the top ten make up around an eighth of the sample.

PBMCs were isolated by Ficoll-Paque density gradient centrifugation. Here the chain combines TRBV29-1 and TRBJ1-4, with the D segment identity uncertain. What was sequenced was PBMCs or a T cell subset sorted from them (not recorded which). The receptor was isolated from an adult woman who had mild COVID-19 (a few samples of this study predate the infection). The sample titles of this study are shuffled in the database, so cell type and time point are left out; the donor was told from shared clones. The CDR3 sequence is CSVEDRGEELFF. Read as DNA, the sequence is TGCAGCGTTGAAGATCGAGGTGAGGAACTGTTTTTT.